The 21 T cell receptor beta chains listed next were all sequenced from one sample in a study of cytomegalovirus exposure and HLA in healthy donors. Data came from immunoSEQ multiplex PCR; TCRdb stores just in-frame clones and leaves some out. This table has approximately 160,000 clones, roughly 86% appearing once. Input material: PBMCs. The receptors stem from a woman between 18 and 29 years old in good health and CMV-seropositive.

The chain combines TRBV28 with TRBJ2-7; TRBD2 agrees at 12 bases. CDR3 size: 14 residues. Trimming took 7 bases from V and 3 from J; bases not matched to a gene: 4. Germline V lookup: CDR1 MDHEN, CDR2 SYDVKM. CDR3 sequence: CASTGLAGNYEQYF. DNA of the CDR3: TGTGCCAGCACCGGACTAGCGGGGAACTACGAGCAGTACTTC.

The CDR3 protein is CASSEASGSYNEQFF. The CDR3, as DNA: TGTGCCAGCAGTGAAGCCAGCGGGAGTTACAATGAGCAGTTCTTC. The chain uses TRBV2 and TRBJ2-1, with 8 bases matching TRBD2. Germline V CDR1 and CDR2: SNHLY, FYNNEI. The CDR3 is 15 amino acids. V lost 0 bases to trimming and J lost 4 bases; unmatched junction nucleotides: 2.

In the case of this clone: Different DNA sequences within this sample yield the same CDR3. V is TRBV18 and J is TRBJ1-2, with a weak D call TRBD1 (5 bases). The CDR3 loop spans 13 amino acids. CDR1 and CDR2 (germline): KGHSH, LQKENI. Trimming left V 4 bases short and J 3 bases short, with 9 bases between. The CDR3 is CASSLDRDYGYTF. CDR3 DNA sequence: TGTGCCAGCTCACTTGACAGAGACTATGGCTACACCTTC.

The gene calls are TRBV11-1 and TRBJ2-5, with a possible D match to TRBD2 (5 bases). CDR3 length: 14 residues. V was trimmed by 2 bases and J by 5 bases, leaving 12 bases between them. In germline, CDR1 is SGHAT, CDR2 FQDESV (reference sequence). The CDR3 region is CASSLLRGWETQYF. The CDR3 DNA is TGTGCCAGCAGCTTACTTCGCGGGTGGGAGACCCAGTACTTC.

DNA for the CDR3: TGTGCCAGCAGCCCGTGGACTATGCCCTACAATGAGCAGTTCTTC. This codes for CASSPWTMPYNEQFF. The genes are TRBV7-2 and TRBJ2-1, with a possible D match to TRBD2 (6 bases). This CDR3 is built from 15 residues. V was pared by 5 bases and J by 2 bases, with 13 bases between. CDR1 and CDR2 from the germline V gene are SGHTA and FQGNSA.

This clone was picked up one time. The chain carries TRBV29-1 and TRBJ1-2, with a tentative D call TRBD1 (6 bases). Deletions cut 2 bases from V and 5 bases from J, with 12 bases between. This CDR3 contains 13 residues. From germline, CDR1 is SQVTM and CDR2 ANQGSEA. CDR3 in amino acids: CSVEHREGYGYTF. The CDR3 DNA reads TGCAGCGTTGAACACAGGGAGGGGTATGGCTACACCTTC. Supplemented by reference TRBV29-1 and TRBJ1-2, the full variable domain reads SAVISQKPSRDICQRGTSLTIQCQVDSQVTMMFWYRQQPGQSLTLIATANQGSEATYESGFVIDKFPISRPNLTFSTLTVSNMSPEDSSIYLCSVEHREGYGYTFGSGTRLTVV.

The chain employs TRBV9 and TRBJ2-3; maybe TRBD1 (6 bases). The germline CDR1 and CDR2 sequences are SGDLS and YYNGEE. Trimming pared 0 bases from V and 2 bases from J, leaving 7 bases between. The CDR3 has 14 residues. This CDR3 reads CASSVEGDTDTQYF. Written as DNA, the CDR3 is TGTGCCAGCAGCGTAGAGGGGGACACAGATACGCAGTATTTT.

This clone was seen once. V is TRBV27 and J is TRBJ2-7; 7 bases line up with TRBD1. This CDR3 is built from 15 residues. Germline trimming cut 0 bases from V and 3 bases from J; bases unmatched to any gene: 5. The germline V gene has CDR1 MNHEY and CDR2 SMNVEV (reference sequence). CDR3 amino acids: CASSLSPGGNYEQYF. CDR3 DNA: TGTGCCAGCAGTTTATCGCCAGGGGGAAACTACGAGCAGTACTTC.

The CDR3 sequence: CASSKREDIIYEQYF. The CDR3 DNA is TGTGCCAGCAGCAAGCGGGAGGATATTATCTACGAGCAGTACTTC. This sequence joins TRBV6-6 and TRBJ2-7, with 9 bases that match TRBD2. CDR3 length: 15 amino acids. The germline CDR1 and CDR2 sequences are MNHNY and SVGAGI (reference sequence). The trim removed 6 bases at V and 3 bases at J, leaving 9 bases unmatched.

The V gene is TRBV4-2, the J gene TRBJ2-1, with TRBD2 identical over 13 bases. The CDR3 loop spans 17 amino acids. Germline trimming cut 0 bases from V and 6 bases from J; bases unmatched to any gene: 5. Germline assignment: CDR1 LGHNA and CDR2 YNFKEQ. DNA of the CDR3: TGTGCCAGCAGCCAAGACTTAGGACTAGCGGGAGTCAATGAGCAGTTCTTC. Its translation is CASSQDLGLAGVNEQFF.

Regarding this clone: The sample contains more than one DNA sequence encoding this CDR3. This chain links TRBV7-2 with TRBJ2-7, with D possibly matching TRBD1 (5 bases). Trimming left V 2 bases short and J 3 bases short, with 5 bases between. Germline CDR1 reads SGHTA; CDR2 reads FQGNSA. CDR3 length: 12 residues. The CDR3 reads CASSLRGYEQYF. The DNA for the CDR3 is TGTGCCAGCAGCTTAAGGGGCTACGAGCAGTACTTC.

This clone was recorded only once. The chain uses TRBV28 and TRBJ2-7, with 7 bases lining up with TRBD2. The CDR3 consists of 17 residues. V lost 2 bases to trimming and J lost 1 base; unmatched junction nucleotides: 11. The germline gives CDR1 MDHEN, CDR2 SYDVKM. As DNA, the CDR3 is TGTGCCAGCAGTTTAGCCCCCCCGGGGGGATATTCCTACGAGCAGTACTTC. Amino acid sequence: CASSLAPPGGYSYEQYF.

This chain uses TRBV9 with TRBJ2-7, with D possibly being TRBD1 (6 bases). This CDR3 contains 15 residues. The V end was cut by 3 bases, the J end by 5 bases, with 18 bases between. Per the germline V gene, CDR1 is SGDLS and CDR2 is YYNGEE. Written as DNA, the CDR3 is TGTGCCAGCAGCGCCTCGGGACACCCTCGCGACGAGCAGTACTTC. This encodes CASSASGHPRDEQYF.

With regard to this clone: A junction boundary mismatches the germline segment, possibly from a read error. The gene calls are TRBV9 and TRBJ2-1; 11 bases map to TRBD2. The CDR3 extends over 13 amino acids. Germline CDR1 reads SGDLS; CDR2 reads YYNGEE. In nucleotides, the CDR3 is TGTGCCAGCAGCGCTGCCACTAGCGGGGGCAGAGTCTTC. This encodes CASSAATSGGRVF.

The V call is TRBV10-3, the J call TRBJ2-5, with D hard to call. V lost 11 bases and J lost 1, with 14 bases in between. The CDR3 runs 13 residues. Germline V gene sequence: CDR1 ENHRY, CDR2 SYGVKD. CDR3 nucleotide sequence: TGTGCCTCCTCCGTGGCAAGCCAAGAGACCCAGTACTTC. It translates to CASSVASQETQYF.

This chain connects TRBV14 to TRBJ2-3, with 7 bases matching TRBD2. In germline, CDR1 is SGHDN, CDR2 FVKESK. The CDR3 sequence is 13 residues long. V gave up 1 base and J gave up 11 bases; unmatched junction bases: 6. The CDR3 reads CASSQGVWGGQYF. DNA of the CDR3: TGTGCCAGCAGCCAAGGGGTCTGGGGGGGGCAGTATTTT.

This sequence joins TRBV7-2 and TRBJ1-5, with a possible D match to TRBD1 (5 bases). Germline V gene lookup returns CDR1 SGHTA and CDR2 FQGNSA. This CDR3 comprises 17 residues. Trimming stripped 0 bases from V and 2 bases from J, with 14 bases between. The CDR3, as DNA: TGTGCCAGCAGCTTAGCGCTGTTAGGGGAAGGCAATCAGCCCCAGCATTTT. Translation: CASSLALLGEGNQPQHF.

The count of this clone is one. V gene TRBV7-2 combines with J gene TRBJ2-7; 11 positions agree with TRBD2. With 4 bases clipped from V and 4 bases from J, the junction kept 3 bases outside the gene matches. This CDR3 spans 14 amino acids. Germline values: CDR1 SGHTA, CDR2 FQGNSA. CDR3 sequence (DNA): TGTGCCAGCAGCTACGGACTAGCGGGTTACGAGCAGTACTTC. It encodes CASSYGLAGYEQYF.

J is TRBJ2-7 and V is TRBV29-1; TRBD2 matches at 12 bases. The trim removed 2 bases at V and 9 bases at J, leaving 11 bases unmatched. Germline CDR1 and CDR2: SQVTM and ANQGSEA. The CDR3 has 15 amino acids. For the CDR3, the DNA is TGCAGCGTTGAACTAGCGGGAGGGCCGGAAAAAAGGCAGTACTTC. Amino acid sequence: CSVELAGGPEKRQYF.

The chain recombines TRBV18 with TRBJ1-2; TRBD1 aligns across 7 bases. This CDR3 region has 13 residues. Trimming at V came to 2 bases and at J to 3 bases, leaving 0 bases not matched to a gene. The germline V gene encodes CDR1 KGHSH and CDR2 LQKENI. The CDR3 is CASSPDRDYGYTF. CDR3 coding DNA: TGTGCCAGCTCACCAGACAGGGACTATGGCTACACCTTC.

The CDR3 region has the DNA TGCAGCGTTGTGGGGGCCGGCACTGAAGCTTTCTTT. Encoded protein: CSVVGAGTEAFF. The rearrangement uses TRBV29-1 and TRBJ1-1; maybe TRBD1 (6 bases). This CDR3 region has 12 residues. V lost 4 bases, J lost 4 bases, and 10 bases lay in between. Germline loops: CDR1 SQVTM, CDR2 ANQGSEA.